This T cell receptor beta chain was identified in a study of T cell changes during pregnancy in multiple sclerosis. TCRdb keeps only in-frame clones here, not all; method: immunoSEQ multiplex PCR. Among 78,000 or so clones listed, approximately 90% were seen once. V lost 5 bases to trimming and J lost 1 base, with 12 bases between them. Germline V gives CDR1 MNHEY, CDR2 SMNVEV (reference sequence). This CDR3 comprises 14 residues. This clone occurred once. The clonotype originates from a female donor with multiple sclerosis, enrolled in a pregnancy study. V usage is TRBV27 and J usage is TRBJ2-7, with D perhaps TRBD1 (6 bases). The sequences come from peripheral blood, collected before pregnancy. CDR3 sequence: CASSQRQASYEQYF. In DNA form, the CDR3 reads TGTGCCAGCAGTCAACGACAGGCTTCCTACGAGCAGTACTTC.